The 17 T cell receptor beta chains listed next were all sequenced from one sample in a study of blood T cell repertoires in COVID-19. Here immunoSEQ multiplex PCR was the method, and the copy in TCRdb shows in-frame clones only, minus some. The table has 120,000 or so clones, over 80% seen once; the top ten hold less than 30%. What was sequenced was peripheral blood. Every receptor here comes from a woman in her 70s with acute or convalescent COVID-19.

This rearrangement joins TRBV10-3 to TRBJ2-1, with TRBD2 as a possible D gene (5 bases). V was cut by 10 bases and J by 7 bases, with 14 bases left in between. The CDR3 consists of 12 residues. The V gene's germline CDR1 is ENHRY and CDR2 SYGVKD. CDR3 sequence: CATAARENEQFF. The CDR3 DNA is TGTGCCACCGCGGCGAGGGAAAATGAGCAGTTCTTC.

The sample holds one count of this clone. The chain couples TRBV7-7 to TRBJ2-3, with TRBD1 identical over 12 bases. The CDR3 contains 15 residues. Germline loops: CDR1 SSHAT, CDR2 FNYEAQ (reference sequence). Unmatched junction bases numbered 5, after V lost 5 bases and J lost 5 bases. DNA of the CDR3: TGTGCCAGCAGCACCGGGACAGGGGGCGAAGATACGCAGTATTTT. Translating it yields CASSTGTGGEDTQYF.

The J gene is TRBJ2-2, the V gene TRBV5-1; 9 bases line up with TRBD1. V dropped 3 bases and J dropped 2; count of bases not matched to a gene: 5. This CDR3 comprises 16 residues. Germline assignment: CDR1 SGHRS and CDR2 YFSETQ. The CDR3 DNA reads as TGCGCCAGCAGCTCGGGACAGGGCTTTAACACCGGGGAGCTGTTTTTT. Protein product: CASSSGQGFNTGELFF.

This chain joins TRBV11-3 and TRBJ1-1, with no clear D. The CDR3 has 15 amino acids. The V and J ends lost 1 base and 5 bases respectively, with 14 bases between them. Germline loops: CDR1 SGHNT, CDR2 YENEEA. The CDR3 DNA is TGTGCCAGCAGCTTAGCCGCTCGGCCCGGGACTGAAGCTTTCTTT. Protein product: CASSLAARPGTEAFF.

The J gene is TRBJ1-5, the V gene TRBV10-2; 7 bases line up with TRBD1. This CDR3 is built from 15 residues. The junction had 8 bases not matched to a gene; V was cut back by 6 bases and J by 3 bases. Per germline, CDR1 WSHSY and CDR2 SAAADI. The CDR3: CASSRTDRDNQPQHF. In nucleotides, the CDR3 is TGCGCCAGCAGCCGAACCGACAGGGACAATCAGCCCCAGCATTTT.

The V and J genes are TRBV11-2 and TRBJ1-1, with a weak D call TRBD1 (5 bases). Germline values: CDR1 SGHAT, CDR2 FQNNGV. V lost 4 bases, J lost 1 base, and 7 bases lay in between. This CDR3 has 13 residues. The CDR3 protein is CASSSDRNTEAFF. The CDR3 region has the DNA TGTGCCAGCAGCTCCGACAGGAACACTGAAGCTTTCTTT.

The chain links TRBV30 to TRBJ1-4; D possibly corresponds to TRBD1 (5 bases). CDR1 is GTSNPN and CDR2 is SVGIG in the germline V gene (reference sequence). The CDR3 runs to 13 residues. Trimming removed 2 bases from V and 7 bases from J, with 11 bases in between. CDR3 loop: CAWSPQGGEKLFF. CDR3 DNA sequence: TGTGCCTGGAGTCCCCAGGGAGGTGAAAAACTGTTTTTT.

The chain is built from TRBV5-5 and TRBJ1-5; maybe TRBD1 (6 bases). Germline CDR1 reads SGHKS; CDR2 reads YYEKEE (reference sequence). V shed 5 bases and J shed 7 bases, with 19 bases lying between them. This CDR3 comprises 15 residues. CDR3 nucleotide sequence: TGTGCCAGCAGTCCCGGACAGTCCCCGGGGCAGCCCCAGCATTTT. It is translated as CASSPGQSPGQPQHF.

The chain carries TRBV7-3 and TRBJ2-1; 10 nucleotides match TRBD2. The length of the CDR3 is 18 residues. V gave up 5 bases and J gave up 2 bases; unmatched junction bases: 12. The V gene's germline CDR1 is SGHTA and CDR2 FQGTGA. The CDR3: CASSLPSGGYPTYNEQFF. In DNA form, the CDR3 reads TGTGCCAGCAGCCTACCTAGCGGGGGCTACCCCACCTACAATGAGCAGTTCTTC. Drawing the rest from reference TRBV7-3 and TRBJ2-1, the complete variable domain is GAGVSQTPSNKVTEKGKYVELRCDPISGHTALYWYRQSLGQGPEFLIYFQGTGAADDSGLPNDRFFAVRPEGSVSTLKIQRTERGDSAVYLCASSLPSGGYPTYNEQFFGPGTRLTVL.

V is TRBV4-1 and J is TRBJ2-5, with 9 bases lining up with TRBD1. J gave up 3 bases and V 6 bases, and 5 bases lay outside the gene matches. The germline V gene has CDR1 MGHRA and CDR2 YSYEKL. The CDR3 is made up of 14 amino acids. The CDR3 is CASRGTGSKETQYF. The CDR3 bases are TGCGCCAGCAGGGGGACAGGGAGTAAAGAGACCCAGTACTTC.

The gene calls are TRBV6-6 and TRBJ1-5; unclear D gene. Trimming took off 2 bases at V and 1 base at J, with 6 bases between the two ends. The CDR3 runs to 14 residues. Germline V gene lookup returns CDR1 MNHNY and CDR2 SVGAGI (reference sequence). CDR3 amino acids: CASSYGQSNQPQHF. In DNA form, the CDR3 reads TGTGCCAGCAGTTACGGGCAAAGCAATCAGCCCCAGCATTTT.

This chain uses TRBV7-6 with TRBJ1-1; D call uncertain. The germline V gene has CDR1 SGHVS and CDR2 FNYEAQ. The CDR3 consists of 13 residues. The V and J ends lost 1 base and 5 bases respectively, with 8 bases between them. This CDR3 is CASSLGPRTEAFF. The CDR3 nucleotides are TGTGCCAGCAGCTTAGGGCCGCGGACTGAAGCTTTCTTT.

The chain is built from TRBV28 and TRBJ2-7, with TRBD2 as a possible D gene (5 bases). The CDR3 spans 12 residues. Trimming removed 6 bases from V and 2 bases from J, with 8 bases in between. Germline V gene sequence: CDR1 MDHEN, CDR2 SYDVKM. The CDR3 reads CASSETTYEQYF. The CDR3 nucleotides read TGTGCCAGCAGCGAGACTACCTACGAGCAGTACTTC.

This clone is a singleton in its sample. V is TRBV9 and J is TRBJ1-2; D remains unclear. Germline CDR1 reads SGDLS; CDR2 reads YYNGEE. V gave up 6 bases and J gave up 6 bases, with 18 bases separating them. The CDR3 has 14 residues. Here the CDR3 reads CASNRGSLSDGYTF. The CDR3 DNA sequence: TGTGCCAGCAACCGCGGCAGTCTTTCTGATGGCTACACCTTC.

J is TRBJ1-6 and V is TRBV15; D is uncertain. Trimming pared 5 bases from V and 1 base from J, leaving 15 bases between. Germline V gene lookup returns CDR1 LNHNV and CDR2 YYDKDF (reference sequence). There are 17 residues in the CDR3. In nucleotides, the CDR3 is TGTGCCACCAGCCCGAGCGGGGAAGGGTCCTATAATTCACCCCTCCACTTT. Amino acids: CATSPSGEGSYNSPLHF.

The chain recombines TRBV5-1 with TRBJ1-2; D not resolved. The CDR3 is 15 amino acids. The V and J ends lost 1 base and 4 bases respectively, with 14 bases between them. The germline V gene has CDR1 SGHRS and CDR2 YFSETQ. The CDR3, as DNA: TGCGCCAGCAGCTTGTCCTCCCCCCTACTCTATGGCTACACCTTC. It yields the protein CASSLSSPLLYGYTF.

The sample holds a few counts of this clone. This chain joins TRBV9 and TRBJ1-1; 8 bases agree with TRBD1. With V trimmed by 0 bases and J by 3 bases, 7 bases remained unmatched. The CDR3 runs to 16 residues. Germline assignment: CDR1 SGDLS and CDR2 YYNGEE. CDR3 bases: TGTGCCAGCAGCGTAGCCTTGGACAGGGTGGACACTGAAGCTTTCTTT. Translating it yields CASSVALDRVDTEAFF. The complete variable domain, with remaining parts taken from reference TRBV9 and TRBJ1-1, reads DSGVTQTPKHLITATGQRVTLRCSPRSGDLSVYWYQQSLDQGLQFLIQYYNGEERAKGNILERFSAQQFPDLHSELNLSSLELGDSALYFCASSVALDRVDTEAFFGQGTRLTVV.